The text below deals with one TCR beta chain. Its antigen is as yet unknown. The data derive from a study of response to subunit inactivated influenza vaccine. The study's findings and limits: It was suggested by the authors that few new T cells are recruited by each seasonal influenza vaccination.

TCRdb reanalysed the RT-PCR reads using MiXCR and keeps one entry per CDR3 protein. The sample records over 150,000 distinct CDR3 sequences, approximately 11% being singletons. V was clipped by 4 bases and J by 6 bases, with 7 bases between them. CDR3 length: 11 amino acids. Germline V gene sequence: CDR1 SGHAT, CDR2 FQNNGV. The TCR originated in a man between 50 and 69 years old who received an inactivated influenza vaccine. The material was CD8+ T cells sorted from PBMCs, obtained around 2 years after vaccination. The genes are TRBV11-2 and TRBJ2-7; D is ambiguous. This CDR3 is CASSSVTEQYF. DNA for the CDR3: TGTGCCAGCAGCTCAGTCACCGAGCAGTACTTC. The variable domain in full, completed from reference TRBV11-2 and TRBJ2-7, reads EAGVAQSPRYKIIEKRQSVAFWCNPISGHATLYWYQQILGQGPKLLIQFQNNGVVDDSQLPKDRFSAERLKGVDSTLKIQPAKLEDSAVYLCASSSVTEQYFGPGTRLTVT.